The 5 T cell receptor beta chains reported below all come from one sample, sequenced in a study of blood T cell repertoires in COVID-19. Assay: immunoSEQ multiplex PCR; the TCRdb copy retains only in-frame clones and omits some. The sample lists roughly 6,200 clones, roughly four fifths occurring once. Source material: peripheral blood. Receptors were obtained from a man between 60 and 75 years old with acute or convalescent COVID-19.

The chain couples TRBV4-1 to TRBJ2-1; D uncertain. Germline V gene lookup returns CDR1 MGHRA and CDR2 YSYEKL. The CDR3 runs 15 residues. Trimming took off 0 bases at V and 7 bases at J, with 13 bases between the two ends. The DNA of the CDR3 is TGCGCCAGCAGCCAAGATTGGTTTGCGTTGAATGAGCAGTTCTTC. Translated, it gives CASSQDWFALNEQFF.

The CDR3: CASSLDAGVGANVLTF. The CDR3 DNA reads TGTGCCAGCAGCTTAGATGCAGGGGTTGGGGCCAACGTCCTGACTTTC. The rearrangement joins TRBV11-2 to TRBJ2-6; perhaps TRBD1 as D (6 bases). Trimming stripped 0 bases from V and 3 bases from J, with 9 bases between. Germline-derived CDR1 and CDR2 are SGHAT and FQNNGV. The CDR3 is 16 residues long.

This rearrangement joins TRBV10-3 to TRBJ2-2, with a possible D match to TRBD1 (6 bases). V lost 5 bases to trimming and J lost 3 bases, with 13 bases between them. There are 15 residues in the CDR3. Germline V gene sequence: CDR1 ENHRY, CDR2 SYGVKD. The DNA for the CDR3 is TGTGCCATCAGTAAACAGGGTTGGGACACCGGGGAGCTGTTTTTT. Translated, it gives CAISKQGWDTGELFF.

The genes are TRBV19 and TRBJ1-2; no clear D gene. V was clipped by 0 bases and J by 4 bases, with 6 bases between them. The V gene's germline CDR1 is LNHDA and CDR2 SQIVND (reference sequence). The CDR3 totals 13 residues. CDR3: CASSIDPGYGYTF. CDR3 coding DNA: TGTGCCAGTAGTATAGATCCAGGCTATGGCTACACCTTC.

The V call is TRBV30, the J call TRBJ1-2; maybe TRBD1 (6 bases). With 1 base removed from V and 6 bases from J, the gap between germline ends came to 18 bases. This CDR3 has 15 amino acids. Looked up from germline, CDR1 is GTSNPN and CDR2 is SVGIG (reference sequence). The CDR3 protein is CAWSDRGGRANGYTF. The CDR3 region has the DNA TGTGCCTGGAGTGACCGGGGGGGCAGGGCGAATGGCTACACCTTC.